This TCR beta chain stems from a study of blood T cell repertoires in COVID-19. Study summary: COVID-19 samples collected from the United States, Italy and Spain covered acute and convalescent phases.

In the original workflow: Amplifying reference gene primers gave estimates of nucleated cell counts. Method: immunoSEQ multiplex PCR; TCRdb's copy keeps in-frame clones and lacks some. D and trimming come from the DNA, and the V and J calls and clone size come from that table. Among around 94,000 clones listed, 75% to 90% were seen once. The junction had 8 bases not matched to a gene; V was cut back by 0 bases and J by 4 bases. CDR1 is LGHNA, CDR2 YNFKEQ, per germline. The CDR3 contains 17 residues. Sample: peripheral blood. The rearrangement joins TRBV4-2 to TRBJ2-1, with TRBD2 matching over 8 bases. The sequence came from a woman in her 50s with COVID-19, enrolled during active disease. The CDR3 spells CASSQDRGGGRYNEQFF. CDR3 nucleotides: TGTGCCAGCAGCCAAGATAGGGGCGGGGGGAGGTACAATGAGCAGTTCTTC.